These 8 T cell receptor beta chains were all obtained from the same sample, sequenced in a study of blood T cells in healthy people across ages (dated by TCRdb to the mid-2010s). Libraries were constructed by 5' RACE. The data were produced on an Illumina HiSeq 2500. A second PCR of roughly 7 to 11 cycles was performed with a sample-barcoded 5' primer and a J-beta primer mix. The public reads were quality trimmed at Q25 with fastp and then assembled into clones with MiXCR by TCRdb, keeping productive beta chains. Entries that share a CDR3 protein sequence are merged under the most common genes and DNA. In all, the sample holds more than 1 million distinct CDR3 sequences, and 40% to 50% of those were seen once. The top ten clones comprise approximately 20% of the sample. Material: blood. All receptors derive from a woman in her sixties in good health.

The rearrangement joins TRBV29-1 to TRBJ2-2, with 10 bases identical to TRBD2. Germline CDR1 is SQVTM and CDR2 is ANQGSEA. V gave up 6 bases and J gave up 4 bases; unmatched junction bases: 5. This CDR3 contains 14 residues. The chain's CDR3 is CSVRTSGFTGELFF. Here the CDR3 DNA reads TGCAGCGTACGGACTAGCGGATTCACCGGGGAGCTGTTTTTT.

The gene calls are TRBV7-9 and TRBJ2-7; D is possibly TRBD2 (6 bases). V gave up 7 bases and J gave up 6 bases, with 19 bases separating them. CDR1 is SEHNR and CDR2 is FQNEAQ in the germline V gene (reference sequence). The CDR3 has 14 amino acids. CDR3 region: CASNAGTAGREQYF. The DNA of the CDR3 is TGTGCCAGCAACGCAGGGACGGCGGGGCGCGAGCAGTACTTC.

The V and J genes are TRBV29-1 and TRBJ1-4; 10 bases map to TRBD1. The CDR3 spans 14 residues. Germline V lookup: CDR1 SQVTM, CDR2 ANQGSEA. J gave up 6 bases and V 7 bases, and 8 bases lay outside the gene matches. The CDR3 nucleotides are TGCAGCGAGCCATCCGGGACAGGGGATGAAAAACTGTTTTTT. Translating gives CSEPSGTGDEKLFF.

The rearrangement links TRBV7-9 to TRBJ2-1, with D possibly matching TRBD2 (6 bases). Trimming took off 4 bases at V and 6 bases at J, with 22 bases between the two ends. There are 17 residues in the CDR3. Per germline, CDR1 SEHNR and CDR2 FQNEAQ (reference sequence). CDR3 loop: CASSYDGTSLLANEQFF. The CDR3 nucleotides read TGTGCCAGCAGCTACGACGGTACTAGCCTTTTGGCCAATGAGCAGTTCTTC. The whole variable domain, filled in from reference TRBV7-9 and TRBJ2-1, reads DTGVSQNPRHKITKRGQNVTFRCDPISEHNRLYWYRQTLGQGPEFLTYFQNEAQLEKSRLLSDRFSAERPKGSFSTLEIQRTEQGDSAMYLCASSYDGTSLLANEQFFGPGTRLTVL.

This clonotype was counted once. CDR3 protein: CASSLFGVPMGTGTGELFF. CDR3 sequence (DNA): TGTGCCAGCAGCCTATTCGGGGTACCCATGGGCACGGGCACCGGGGAGCTGTTTTTT. The rearrangement joins TRBV5-6 to TRBJ2-2, with D maybe TRBD2 (5 bases). This CDR3 is 19 amino acids long. Germline V gene lookup returns CDR1 SGHDT and CDR2 YYEEEE. V shed 4 bases and J shed 4 bases, with 26 bases lying between them.

The chain joins TRBV27 to TRBJ1-2, with D hard to call. With 6 bases removed from V and 7 bases from J, the gap between germline ends came to 18 bases. The CDR3 is made up of 14 amino acids. The germline V gene has CDR1 MNHEY and CDR2 SMNVEV (reference sequence). The CDR3 here is CASSPLGREVGYTF. In DNA form, the CDR3 reads TGTGCCAGCAGCCCCCTCGGCCGAGAAGTTGGCTACACCTTC.

The chain employs TRBV12-3 or TRBV12-4 and TRBJ2-1, with no clear D. Trimming cost V 1 base and J 0 bases, with 7 bases left between them. This CDR3 has 15 amino acids. The CDR3, as DNA: TGTGCCAGCAGTTTAGTATCCACCTCCTACAATGAGCAGTTCTTC. It yields the protein CASSLVSTSYNEQFF.

This clonotype was detected a few times. V is TRBV6-5 and J is TRBJ2-7; no clear D gene. The CDR3 length is 14 residues. Trimming pared 8 bases from V and 4 bases from J, leaving 18 bases between. CDR1 is MNHEY and CDR2 is SVGAGI in the germline V gene. The CDR3 sequence: CASSPGVEPYEQYF. The CDR3 coding sequence is TGTGCCAGCTCCCCCGGTGTGGAACCTTACGAGCAGTACTTC.